This TCR beta chain was identified during a study of shared clonotypes between healthy human individuals. Study details: Each donor had three CD4 naive, three CD4 memory, two CD8 naive and one CD8 memory plate. Regarding the study as a whole: Naive subsets typically showed greater estimated richness than memory subsets.

Turning to this clone: Its antigen is not identified.

This CDR3 spans 16 amino acids. Trimming removed 1 base at V and 4 bases at J, with 16 bases between. Germline loops: CDR1 SGHVS, CDR2 FQNEAQ. Using immunoSEQ multiplex PCR, the repertoire was profiled, and TCRdb retains in-frame clones only, with some absent. The table lists about 1 million clones, 70% to 80% of them singletons. V gene TRBV7-8 combines with J gene TRBJ2-5; no clear D gene. This TCR was recovered from a man between 18 and 35 years old in good health. Some clones in this sample may be carry-over from other donors' samples. The sequencing sample was made of memory CD4+ T cells from PBMCs. Subset specified: CD45RA-negative fraction. The CDR3 DNA reads TGTGCCAGCAGCTTAGATGCTGTCCCCATGGGAGAGACCCAGTACTTC. Residues: CASSLDAVPMGETQYF. Drawing the rest from reference TRBV7-8 and TRBJ2-5, the complete variable domain is GAGVSQSPRYKVAKRGQDVALRCDPISGHVSLFWYQQALGQGPEFLTYFQNEAQLDKSGLPSDRFFAERPEGSVSTLKIQRTQQEDSAVYLCASSLDAVPMGETQYFGPGTRLLVL.